One and the same sample provided the 2 T cell receptor beta chains below, sequenced in a study of human T cells and chemical hapten exposure (dated by TCRdb to about 2021). Interpreted using the paper, the time point label stands for: pre-sensitization, week 0. The sample's treatment or condition label, decoded: therapeutic diphenylcyclopropenone sensitization with weekly scalp DPC. Preparation of the library involved RACE. Data came from a NextSeq 500. The public reads were reprocessed in TCRdb via fastp at Q25 and MiXCR, keeping in-frame beta chains. Identical CDR3 proteins give one entry, which carries the most common genes and DNA. The table for this sample lists approximately 260,000 distinct CDR3 sequences; about 9% of them were counted only once. The ten most abundant clones make up 2% to 3% of the sample. The sample in question was whole blood, obtained in connection with sensitization to the hapten diphenylcyclopropenone (DPC). The receptors stem from a woman in her thirties or forties with alopecia areata. Some clones in this sample may be carry-over from other donors' samples.

This chain joins TRBV5-1 and TRBJ2-1, with 12 bases identical to TRBD2. V trimming: 4 bases; J trimming: 1 base; junction bases outside the gene matches: 12. The length of the CDR3 is 19 residues. CDR1 and CDR2 (germline): SGHRS, YFSETQ. Written as DNA, the CDR3 is TGCGCCAGCAGCCCTCTGACAGCCCTAGCGGGGGGGTCCTACAATGAGCAGTTCTTC. Translated: CASSPLTALAGGSYNEQFF. Supplemented by reference TRBV5-1 and TRBJ2-1, the full variable domain reads KAGVTQTPRYLIKTRGQQVTLSCSPISGHRSVSWYQQTPGQGLQFLFEYFSETQRNKGNFPGRFSGRQFSNSRSEMNVSTLELGDSALYLCASSPLTALAGGSYNEQFFGPGTRLTVL.

The rearrangement joins TRBV6-2 or TRBV6-3 to TRBJ2-1; 13 nucleotides match TRBD2. CDR1 and CDR2 from the germline V gene are MNHEY and SVGEGT. Germline trimming cut 5 bases from V and 0 bases from J; bases unmatched to any gene: 7. The CDR3 is 18 amino acids. DNA of the CDR3: TGTGCCAGCAGTCCAGGGACTAGCGGGACCCGCTCCTACAATGAGCAGTTCTTC. It specifies CASSPGTSGTRSYNEQFF.